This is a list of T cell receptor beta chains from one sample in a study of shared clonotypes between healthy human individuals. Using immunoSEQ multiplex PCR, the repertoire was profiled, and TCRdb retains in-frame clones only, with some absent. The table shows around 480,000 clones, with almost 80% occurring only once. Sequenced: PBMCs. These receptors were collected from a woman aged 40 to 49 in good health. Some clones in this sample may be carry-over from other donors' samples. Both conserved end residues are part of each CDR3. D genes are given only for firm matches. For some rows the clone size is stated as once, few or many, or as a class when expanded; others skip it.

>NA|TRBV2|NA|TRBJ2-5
TGTGCCAGCACCGCACGGGATCGGACCCAGTACTTC
CASTARDRTQYF
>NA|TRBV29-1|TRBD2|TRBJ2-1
TGCAGCGTTGGGCGGGGGGGGCATGAGCAGTTCTTC
CSVGRGGHEQFF
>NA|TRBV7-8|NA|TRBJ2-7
TGTGCCAGCAGCTTAGCGCCGGGACAAGAGTACGAGCAGTACTTC
CASSLAPGQEYEQYF
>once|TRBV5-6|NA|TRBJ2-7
TGTGCCAGCAGCCCCTCGAGTTCGGTCGAGCAGTACTTC
CASSPSSSVEQYF
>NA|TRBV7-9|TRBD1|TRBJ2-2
TGTGCCAGCAGCTTCTCCCCCGGGACAGATAACACCGGGGAGCTGTTTTTT
CASSFSPGTDNTGELFF
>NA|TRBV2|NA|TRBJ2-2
TGTGCCAGCAGTGATCGTCCTGGGACCGGGGAGCTGTTTTTT
CASSDRPGTGELFF
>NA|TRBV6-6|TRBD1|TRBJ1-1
TGTGCCAGCAGTTACTACAGGGGGCAAGCTTTCTTT
CASSYYRGQAFF
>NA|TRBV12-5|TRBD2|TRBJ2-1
TGTGCTAGTGCTAAGGGACTAGCCACCTACAATGAGCAGTTCTTC
CASAKGLATYNEQFF
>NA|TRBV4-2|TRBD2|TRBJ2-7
TGTGCCAGCAGCCAAGATAGCGGGAGGGCCTACGAGCAGTACTTC
CASSQDSGRAYEQYF
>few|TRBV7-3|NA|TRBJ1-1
TGTGCCAGCAGCGAGGGGAACACTGAAGCTTTCTTT
CASSEGNTEAFF
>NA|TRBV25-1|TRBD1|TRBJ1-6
TGTGCCAGCAGTGGGACAGGGGTGGGGAATTCACCCCTCCACTTT
CASSGTGVGNSPLHF
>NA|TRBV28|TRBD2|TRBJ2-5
TGTGCCAGCAGTTTGGCCCGACTAGCGGGAACCTTGGAGACCCAGTACTTC
CASSLARLAGTLETQYF
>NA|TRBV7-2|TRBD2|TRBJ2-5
TGTGCCAGCAGCTTAGCCGGGAGGGCCGGGGAGACCCAGTACTTC
CASSLAGRAGETQYF
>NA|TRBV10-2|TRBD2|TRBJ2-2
TGCGCCAGCGGACTAGCGGGAGCCAAACGCGGGGAGCTGTTTTTT
CASGLAGAKRGELFF
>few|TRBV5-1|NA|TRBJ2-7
TGCGCCAGCAGCTACACAGGCATACTCTCCTACGAGCAGTACTTC
CASSYTGILSYEQYF
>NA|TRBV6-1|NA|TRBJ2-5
TGTGCCAGCAGTGAAGAAGAGCAGGGGAACCAGTACTTC
CASSEEEQGNQYF
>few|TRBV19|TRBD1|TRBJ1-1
TGTGCCAGTAGTTTCAACCGGGACAGTGAAGCTTTCTTT
CASSFNRDSEAFF
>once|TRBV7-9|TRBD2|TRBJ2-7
TGTGCCAGCAGCTACAATCTGGGACTAGCGGGAGTTGGATACGAGCAGTACTTC
CASSYNLGLAGVGYEQYF
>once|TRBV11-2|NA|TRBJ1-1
TGTGCCAGCAGCTTACAATTGAGCACTGAAGCTTTCTTT
CASSLQLSTEAFF
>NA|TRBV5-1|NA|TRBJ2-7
TGCGCCAGCAGAGGGGAATACGAGCAGTACTTC
CASRGEYEQYF
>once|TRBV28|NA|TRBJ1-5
TGTGCCAGCCTTGGGGGGCGACAGCCCCAGCATTTT
CASLGGRQPQHF
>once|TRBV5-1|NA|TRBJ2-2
TGCGCCAGCAGCAGGGGACTGGGGAACACCGGGGAGCTGTTTTTT
CASSRGLGNTGELFF
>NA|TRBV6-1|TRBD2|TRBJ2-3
TGTGCCAGCAAACCTAGCGGCGCCCCAGATACGCAGTATTTT
CASKPSGAPDTQYF
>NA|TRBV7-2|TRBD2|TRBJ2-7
TGTGCCAGCAGCTCTAGCGGGAGGCCCGGGGGGGAGCAGTACTTC
CASSSSGRPGGEQYF
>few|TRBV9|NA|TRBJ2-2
TGTGCCAGCAGCGTAGGGAGGGCCGGGGAGCTGTTTTTT
CASSVGRAGELFF
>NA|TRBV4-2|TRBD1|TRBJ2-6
TGTGCCAGCAGCGACCGACAGGGGGCGATTGGGGCCAACGTCCTGACTTTC
CASSDRQGAIGANVLTF
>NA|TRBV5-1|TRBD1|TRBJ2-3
TGCGCCAGCCAACAGGGGGCGCATCCAGATACGCAGTATTTT
CASQQGAHPDTQYF
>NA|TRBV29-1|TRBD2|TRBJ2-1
TGCAGCGTCTGCTCCGGGACTAGCGATGAGCAGTTCTTC
CSVCSGTSDEQFF
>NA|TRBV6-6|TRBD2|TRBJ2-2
TGTGCCAGCAGTTACGGGCCGGGAGGGCCGGCCGGGGAGCTGTTTTTT
CASSYGPGGPAGELFF
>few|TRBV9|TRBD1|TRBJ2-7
TGTGCCAGCAGCCTTGGACAGGGGGCATACGAGCAGTACTTC
CASSLGQGAYEQYF
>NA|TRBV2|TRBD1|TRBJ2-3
TGTGCCAGCATCCGACAGGGGCGAAGCACAGATACGCAGTATTTT
CASIRQGRSTDTQYF
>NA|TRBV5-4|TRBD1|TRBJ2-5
TGTGCCAGCAGCGTGACAGGGCCCGGGACCCAGTACTTC
CASSVTGPGTQYF
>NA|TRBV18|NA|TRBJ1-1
TGTGCCAGCTCACCAGGAGGAATCAGGACTGAAGCTTTCTTT
CASSPGGIRTEAFF
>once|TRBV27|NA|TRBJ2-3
TGTGCCAGCAGTTTAGAGCGGACTAGCACAGATACGCAGTATTTT
CASSLERTSTDTQYF
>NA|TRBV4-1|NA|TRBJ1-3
TGCGCCAGCAGCCAAGATCCGAGAGGCGCTGGAAACACCATATATTTT
CASSQDPRGAGNTIYF
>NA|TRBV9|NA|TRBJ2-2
TGTGCCAGCAGCGTAGGGGTCCGACACACCGGGGAGCTGTTTTTT
CASSVGVRHTGELFF
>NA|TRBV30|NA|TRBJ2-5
TGTGCCTGGGTCCGTGCAGGGGTAGAGACCCAGTACTTC
CAWVRAGVETQYF
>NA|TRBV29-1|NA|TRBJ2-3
TGCAGCGTTGACCTGACAGACAACACAGATACGCAGTATTTT
CSVDLTDNTDTQYF
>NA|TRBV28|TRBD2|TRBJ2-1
TGTGCCAGCACCACAACGCTGACGGGGACTAGCGAACAGTTCTTC
CASTTTLTGTSEQFF
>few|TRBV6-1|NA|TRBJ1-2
TGTGCCAGCAGTGAAGCGGGGGTTTTTGGCTACACCTTC
CASSEAGVFGYTF
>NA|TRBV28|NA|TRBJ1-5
TGTGCCAGCAGTTCCCGACAGCCCAATCAGCCCCAGCATTTT
CASSSRQPNQPQHF
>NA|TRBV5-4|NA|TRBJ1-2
TGTGCCAGCAGCATAGACAGCTATGGCTACACCTTC
CASSIDSYGYTF
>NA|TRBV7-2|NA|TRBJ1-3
TGTGCCAGCAGCTTAGTACGACCCGGAGGGCGAACCGGGGGAAACACCATATATTTT
CASSLVRPGGRTGGNTIYF
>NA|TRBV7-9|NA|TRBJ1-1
TGTGCCAGCAGCCGTAACCAGGGAACTGAAGCTTTCTTT
CASSRNQGTEAFF
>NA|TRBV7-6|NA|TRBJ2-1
TGTGCCAGCAGCTCATGGCAGGACAATGAGCAGTTCTTC
CASSSWQDNEQFF
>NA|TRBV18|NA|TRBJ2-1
TGTGCCAGCTCACCACCCAAAAAAGGGACATCATACAATGAGCAGTTCTTC
CASSPPKKGTSYNEQFF